This is a list of T cell receptor beta chains from one sample in a study of identical twins. TCRdb fed the 5' RACE reads into MiXCR, producing one record per CDR3 protein. Of fewer than 800,000 distinct CDR3 sequences in the sample, about 7.6% were seen once. These data were also filed under a second study, of yellow fever vaccine responses in identical twins.

The source material was PBMCs. These receptor sequences come from a woman aged 18 to 35 in good health. The CDR3 runs from the conserved cysteine through the conserved F or W. The D gene is left open where the match is weak. The size entry is marked missing in some rows and otherwise reads once, few, many or a size class.

V gene	J gene	clone size	D gene	CDR3 DNA	CDR3 protein
TRBV12-3/TRBV12-4	TRBJ2-1	few	TRBD2	TGTGCCAGCAGTCTGAGCGCCGGGGGGAATGAGCAGTTCTTC	CASSLSAGGNEQFF
TRBV10-3	TRBJ2-7	NA	TRBD1	TGTGCCATCAGCAAATCGGACAGGGGGCTAGACGAGCGGTACTTC	CAISKSDRGLDERYF
TRBV4-1	TRBJ2-2	many	TRBD1	TGCGCCAGCAGCCAAGGCCGGACAGGAAACACCGGGGAGCTGTTTTTT	CASSQGRTGNTGELFF
TRBV4-1	TRBJ2-7	many	TRBD2	TGCGCCAGCAGCCAAGAGGAGTTAGCGGGAGGGATGTACGAGCAGTACTTC	CASSQEELAGGMYEQYF
TRBV27	TRBJ2-3	few	TRBD2	TGTGCCAGCAGTTTATTCCGAGCGGGAGGTACGAGGGATACGCAGTATTTT	CASSLFRAGGTRDTQYF
TRBV12-3/TRBV12-4	TRBJ1-1	NA	NA	TGTGCCAGCAGCCCTGGAATTCCGGCGAACACTGAAGCTTTCTTT	CASSPGIPANTEAFF
TRBV5-1	TRBJ2-5	NA	NA	TGCGCCAGCAGCCCGGGTCAGAGATCCAGTAGAGAGACCCAGTACTTC	CASSPGQRSSRETQYF
TRBV12-3/TRBV12-4	TRBJ2-7	many	NA	TGTGCCAGCAAGAACGAGCAGTACTTC	CASKNEQYF
TRBV14	TRBJ2-1	many	TRBD2	TGTGCCAGCAGCTCGGGACTAGCGGATTACAATGAGCAGTTCTTC	CASSSGLADYNEQFF
TRBV5-1	TRBJ2-1	few	NA	TGCGCCAGCAGCCCTCGGGGGCTAGCGGACAATGAGCAGTTCTTC	CASSPRGLADNEQFF
TRBV6-1	TRBJ2-1	many	NA	TGTGCCAGCAGTCCTACTGGGGGGTCCAATGAGCAGTTCTTC	CASSPTGGSNEQFF
TRBV24-1	TRBJ2-1	many	NA	TGTGCCACCAGTGATTTTGAGAGTCTGGGGGGATCCTACAATGAGCAGTTCTTC	CATSDFESLGGSYNEQFF
TRBV28	TRBJ2-5	few	NA	TGTGCCAGCAGTTATTTTCACGACCAAGAGACCCAGTACTTC	CASSYFHDQETQYF
TRBV6-5	TRBJ2-2	many	TRBD2	TGTGCCAGCAGTTTGAGCGGGACCATGAACACCGGGGAGCTGTTTTTT	CASSLSGTMNTGELFF
TRBV9	TRBJ2-2	few	NA	TGTGCCAGCAGCGTAGGGTCGATAACCACCGGGGAGCTGTTTTTT	CASSVGSITTGELFF
TRBV12-3/TRBV12-4	TRBJ2-2	many	NA	TGTGCCAGCAGAGGGGTTGAGGAGCTGTTTTTT	CASRGVEELFF
TRBV20-1	TRBJ2-2	NA	NA	TGCAGTGCTCGCACCCGGGGGAACACCGGGGAGCTGTTTTTT	CSARTRGNTGELFF
TRBV12-3/TRBV12-4	TRBJ2-1	many	NA	TGTGCCAGCAGTTTCCTTGTGACCGGGCCCCTGGGGAATGAGCAGTTCTTC	CASSFLVTGPLGNEQFF
TRBV14	TRBJ2-3	few	NA	TGTGCCAGCAGCCATACCTTGATTGCTAGCACAGATACGCAGTATTTT	CASSHTLIASTDTQYF
TRBV4-1	TRBJ1-5	many	NA	TGCGCCAGCAGCCACTTGGACATGAGCAATCAGCCCCAGCATTTT	CASSHLDMSNQPQHF
TRBV5-6	TRBJ1-5	many	NA	TGTGCCAGCAGCTTGGTCGGGGGCGCGCAGCCCCAGCATTTT	CASSLVGGAQPQHF
TRBV27	TRBJ2-3	NA	NA	TGTGCCAGCAGTTTGGTAGGTGGTCCCACAGATACGCAGTATTTT	CASSLVGGPTDTQYF
TRBV3-1	TRBJ2-1	NA	NA	TGTGCCAGCAGCCAGAGCTACGGTGAGCAGTTCTTC	CASSQSYGEQFF
TRBV4-2	TRBJ2-3	many	TRBD2	TGTGCCAGCAGGTCTAGCGGGAGAAGCACAGATACGCAGTATTTT	CASRSSGRSTDTQYF
TRBV7-2	TRBJ2-7	NA	TRBD2	TGTGCCAGCACGAACGTAGCGGGAGTCGGCGGCGAGCAGTACTTC	CASTNVAGVGGEQYF
TRBV2	TRBJ2-5	NA	NA	TGTGCCAGCATGAGGCTACAAGAGACCCAGTACTTC	CASMRLQETQYF
TRBV20-1	TRBJ1-1	NA	NA	TGCAGTGCTCCGTCGGGGGCTACTGAAGCCTTCTTT	CSAPSGATEAFF
TRBV20-1	TRBJ2-5	NA	NA	TGCAGTGCTATGGGGGGAGTCCGACAAGAGACCCAGTACTTC	CSAMGGVRQETQYF
TRBV24-1	TRBJ2-7	few	NA	TGTGCCACCAGTTCGGGGACTGCCCCCTACGAGCAGTACTTC	CATSSGTAPYEQYF
TRBV10-2	TRBJ2-3	NA	TRBD2	TGCGCCAGCCGTGGGACTAGCGGGGAAAGGCAGTATTTT	CASRGTSGERQYF
TRBV12-3/TRBV12-4	TRBJ1-2	many	TRBD1	TGTGCCATCCGGGACAGGGGGTCCATCTATGGCTACACCTTC	CAIRDRGSIYGYTF
TRBV10-2	TRBJ2-3	NA	NA	TGCGCCACCGAGCTGGGTACGCAGTATTTT	CATELGTQYF
TRBV6-1	TRBJ1-5	many	TRBD1	TGTACTACCCAGGGGGCAAGCAATCAGCCCCAGCATTTT	CTTQGASNQPQHF
TRBV12-5	TRBJ2-3	NA	TRBD1	TGTGCTAGTGGTCTGGGACAGGGTGGAGATACGCAGTATTTT	CASGLGQGGDTQYF
TRBV2	TRBJ2-2	NA	TRBD2	TGTGCCAGCAGTGCCACGGGAGGCGGGGAGCTGTTTTTT	CASSATGGGELFF
TRBV12-3/TRBV12-4	TRBJ2-3	few	NA	TGTGCCAGCAGTTTAGCGGACAGATCTAGCACAGATACGCAGTATTTT	CASSLADRSSTDTQYF
TRBV12-3/TRBV12-4	TRBJ1-1	many	TRBD1	TGTGCCACGCAACAGGGGGCAACGACTGAAGCTTTCTTT	CATQQGATTEAFF
TRBV15	TRBJ2-3	few	NA	TGTGCCACCAGCAGAGGACGGGGGGCGATAGATACGCAGTATTTT	CATSRGRGAIDTQYF
TRBV5-1	TRBJ1-2	NA	NA	TGCGCCAGCAGCTTGGCCGGACAGAGCTATGGCTACACCTTC	CASSLAGQSYGYTF
TRBV4-1	TRBJ1-1	many	NA	TGCGCCAGCAGCCACCTCGGACAGTTGAACACTGAAGCTTTCTTT	CASSHLGQLNTEAFF
TRBV15	TRBJ1-1	NA	NA	TGTGCCACCAGCGGGGACGTTACTGAAGCTTTCTTT	CATSGDVTEAFF
TRBV12-3/TRBV12-4	TRBJ2-1	NA	NA	TGTGCCAGCAGTTTCAATCATCCCAACAATGAGCAGTTCTTC	CASSFNHPNNEQFF
TRBV20-1	TRBJ1-6	NA	NA	TGCAGTGGGGGGGCCAGGACAGCACCCCTCCACTTT	CSGGARTAPLHF
TRBV29-1	TRBJ2-1	NA	NA	TGCAGCGGGATATCAGTAGACAATGAGCAGTTCTTC	CSGISVDNEQFF
TRBV5-1	TRBJ2-1	many	NA	TGCGCCAGCAGCTTAACAGGACTTTCCTACAATGAGCAGTTCTTC	CASSLTGLSYNEQFF
TRBV6-2/TRBV6-3	TRBJ2-5	NA	NA	TGTGCCAGCAGACTAGATGGGGAGACCCAGTACTTC	CASRLDGETQYF
TRBV12-3/TRBV12-4	TRBJ2-1	few	TRBD2	TGTGCCAGCAGCCCTAGCGGGAGTCCCTACAATGAGCAGTTCTTC	CASSPSGSPYNEQFF
TRBV7-9	TRBJ2-3	few	TRBD2	TGTGCCAGCAGCTTAGGAGGGACTAGCTCGGATACGCAGTATTTT	CASSLGGTSSDTQYF
TRBV5-1	TRBJ1-1	NA	NA	TGCGCCAGCAGCTTGTCGGGGGAGCTTGAAGCTTTCTTT	CASSLSGELEAFF
TRBV9	TRBJ2-3	few	NA	TGTGCCAGCAACAAATGGACCACAGATACGCAGTATTTT	CASNKWTTDTQYF
TRBV15	TRBJ2-1	many	TRBD2	TGTGCCACCAGCGCCACCCTCGTTCTAGCGGGAGGGAGTGAGCAGTTCTTC	CATSATLVLAGGSEQFF
TRBV7-6	TRBJ2-1	few	TRBD2	TGTGCCAGCAGCTTAGCGGCCGGGACTAGCGGCGAGCAGTTCTTC	CASSLAAGTSGEQFF
TRBV2	TRBJ2-1	NA	NA	TGTGCCAGCTTATTGGTGAATGAGCAGTTCTTC	CASLLVNEQFF
TRBV4-1	TRBJ1-5	many	NA	TGCGCCAGCAGCCAATTCACTGAGGGGGGCTTTAGCAATCAGCCCCAGCATTTT	CASSQFTEGGFSNQPQHF
TRBV7-9	TRBJ1-2	many	NA	TGTGCCAGCAGCGCGGGCCCGGCGGACTATGGCTACACCTTC	CASSAGPADYGYTF